This is a list of T cell receptor beta chains from one sample in a study of long-term antiretroviral therapy in people with HIV. The protocol was immunoSEQ multiplex PCR, while the TCRdb copy is restricted to in-frame clones and leaves out a portion. This repertoire shows 10,000 to 11,000 clones, roughly four fifths found once; its top ten account for around 18%. Material: unsorted PBMCs, obtained 1.8 years after starting antiretroviral therapy. Every receptor here comes from a man in his forties with HIV. Both conserved end residues are part of each CDR3. Clone sizes are given selectively: once, few, many, or a class where the clone is expanded.

V: TRBV28; J: TRBJ2-5; size: .; CDR3: CASRPPGQGETQYF
V: TRBV7-2; J: TRBJ2-5; size: .; CDR3: CASSLLETQYF
V: TRBV19; J: TRBJ2-7; size: .; CDR3: CASSTSGSSYEQYF
V: TRBV5-6; J: TRBJ1-5; size: .; CDR3: CASSSGRINQPQHF
V: TRBV6-1; J: TRBJ2-1; size: .; CDR3: CASTTSGNHNEQFF
V: TRBV7-6; J: TRBJ2-7; size: .; CDR3: CASSEGLAGDLGEQYF
V: TRBV7-9; J: TRBJ2-6; size: .; CDR3: CASSPWAGANVLTF
V: TRBV5-1; J: TRBJ2-6; size: .; CDR3: CASSLAGDSGANVLTF
V: TRBV7-9; J: TRBJ1-1; size: .; CDR3: CASSLSEYTEAFF
V: TRBV5-4; J: TRBJ2-2; size: once; CDR3: CASSLALPRWGAGELFF
V: TRBV5-1; J: TRBJ2-7; size: .; CDR3: CASSLGRPYEQYF
V: TRBV30; J: TRBJ2-1; size: once; CDR3: CAWSDLGLEQFF
V: TRBV2; J: TRBJ2-1; size: .; CDR3: CASSELGRRDNEQFF
V: TRBV6-5; J: TRBJ1-1; size: .; CDR3: CASRPGGANTEAFF
V: TRBV4-3; J: TRBJ2-6; size: .; CDR3: CASSQMTDRYSGANVLTF
V: TRBV9; J: TRBJ2-1; size: medium-sized; CDR3: CASSVGAYNEQFF
V: TRBV14; J: TRBJ1-2; size: .; CDR3: CASSQGGGGANGYTF
V: TRBV11-1; J: TRBJ1-2; size: .; CDR3: CASSKTGDVGGYTF
V: TRBV10-2; J: TRBJ2-1; size: .; CDR3: CASRTGPIDEQFF
V: TRBV14; J: TRBJ2-7; size: medium-sized; CDR3: CASSGWDRRYEQYF
V: TRBV5-1; J: TRBJ2-5; size: .; CDR3: CASSLLSSGMGETQYF
V: TRBV28; J: TRBJ2-3; size: .; CDR3: CASTTGQGIDTQYF
V: TRBV5-1; J: TRBJ2-7; size: .; CDR3: CASSPTGAAQWEQYF
V: TRBV29-1; J: TRBJ1-2; size: once; CDR3: CSTDQTGTYGYTF
V: TRBV10-3; J: TRBJ2-3; size: .; CDR3: CAISESTTPTDTQYF
V: TRBV5-1; J: TRBJ2-1; size: .; CDR3: CASSLVLAPSSYNEQFF
V: TRBV7-9; J: TRBJ2-1; size: .; CDR3: CASSLKDYVVPSLEFF
V: TRBV4-2; J: TRBJ2-7; size: .; CDR3: CASSQEGDQADEQYF
V: TRBV5-4; J: TRBJ1-5; size: few; CDR3: CASSFDGGSRNQPQHF
V: TRBV4-1; J: TRBJ2-1; size: .; CDR3: CASMADGSYNEQFF
V: TRBV9; J: TRBJ2-3; size: few; CDR3: CASSVTSGKKDTQYF
V: TRBV6-1; J: TRBJ2-7; size: .; CDR3: CASSSINTYEQYF
V: TRBV6-6; J: TRBJ2-7; size: .; CDR3: CASSLGQDEQYF
V: TRBV5-1; J: TRBJ1-4; size: .; CDR3: CASSSTGAGGGANEKLFF
V: TRBV11-2; J: TRBJ1-1; size: .; CDR3: CASSFPSLGGTEAFF
V: TRBV4-1; J: TRBJ2-1; size: .; CDR3: CASSQDRSQLRNEQFF
V: TRBV5-1; J: TRBJ1-3; size: .; CDR3: CASSRGEDRGNTIYF
V: TRBV4-1; J: TRBJ1-5; size: .; CDR3: CASSPRAGNPWPQHF
V: TRBV4-2; J: TRBJ2-1; size: .; CDR3: CASSQESTSSYNEQFF
V: TRBV9; J: TRBJ2-7; size: .; CDR3: CASSLGDSLYEQYF
V: TRBV6-1; J: TRBJ2-7; size: few; CDR3: CASTRTGFSYEQYF
V: TRBV29-1; J: TRBJ2-5; size: .; CDR3: CSAGGRGYETQYF
V: TRBV28; J: TRBJ1-3; size: .; CDR3: CASSLFVLQGPAGNTIYF
V: TRBV6-5; J: TRBJ2-1; size: few; CDR3: CASSYRPGAFNEQFF
V: TRBV5-4; J: TRBJ2-7; size: few; CDR3: CASSQDLSRGRDEQYF
V: TRBV19; J: TRBJ1-5; size: .; CDR3: CATGAAYANQPQHF
V: TRBV7-9; J: TRBJ2-3; size: .; CDR3: CASSQTSGSTDTQYF
V: TRBV27; J: TRBJ2-7; size: .; CDR3: CASRDRDSSYEQYF
V: TRBV19; J: TRBJ1-5; size: .; CDR3: CASSIWTGDQPQHF
V: TRBV18; J: TRBJ2-5; size: once; CDR3: CASSQPETQYF
V: TRBV15; J: TRBJ1-4; size: large; CDR3: CATSRDISENEKLFF
V: TRBV27; J: TRBJ2-7; size: .; CDR3: CASSRTWGEFYEQYF
V: TRBV9; J: TRBJ2-5; size: .; CDR3: CASSVSGAGGETQYF
V: TRBV6-5; J: TRBJ2-3; size: .; CDR3: CASSSNGLTDTQYF
V: TRBV28; J: TRBJ2-1; size: .; CDR3: CASSSGQGGNEQFF
V: TRBV27; J: TRBJ2-1; size: .; CDR3: CASSFPAGRYNEQFF
V: TRBV14; J: TRBJ2-3; size: .; CDR3: CASSPPRGTDTQYF
V: TRBV5-4; J: TRBJ2-1; size: .; CDR3: CASSLYEQETYNEQFF